These 19 T cell receptor beta chains were sequenced from one sample in a study of graft-versus-host responses after intestinal transplantation. These TCRs' antigens remain unknown. TCRdb keeps only in-frame clones here, not all; method: immunoSEQ multiplex PCR. In the table there are around 100,000 clones, over 85% of which are singletons. Source: unstimulated CD8+ T cells sorted from spleen or lymph node cells, taken before intestinal transplant. These receptors were obtained from a human donor who received an intestinal transplant.

The chain couples TRBV29-1 to TRBJ2-1; tentative D call: TRBD2 (6 bases). The germline gives CDR1 SQVTM, CDR2 ANQGSEA. The CDR3 has 13 residues. V gave up 2 bases and J gave up 7 bases, with 12 bases separating them. In DNA form, the CDR3 reads TGCAGCGTTGAATGGCGGGAAAGGAATGAGCAGTTCTTC. Its protein product is CSVEWRERNEQFF.

J is TRBJ2-7 and V is TRBV6-5; D ambiguous. V dropped 0 bases and J dropped 3 bases, with 9 bases sitting between them. Looked up from germline, CDR1 is MNHEY and CDR2 is SVGAGI. The CDR3 is 14 residues long. The CDR3: CASSYSAEDYEQYF. As DNA, the CDR3 is TGTGCCAGCAGTTACTCGGCAGAAGACTACGAGCAGTACTTC.

This clone was seen a single time. The chain joins TRBV27 to TRBJ2-7, with 11 nucleotides matching TRBD2. Per germline, CDR1 MNHEY and CDR2 SMNVEV (reference sequence). The CDR3 spans 14 residues. Trimming took 6 bases from V and 6 from J; bases not matched to a gene: 7. Here the CDR3 reads CASRLAGGLPEQYF. CDR3 coding DNA: TGTGCCAGCAGATTAGCGGGGGGGCTCCCCGAGCAGTACTTC.

This chain uses TRBV5-1 with TRBJ1-2; no clear D gene. CDR3 length equals 13 residues. V lost 0 bases to trimming and J lost 8 bases, with 11 bases between them. Germline CDR1 SGHRS, CDR2 YFSETQ. CDR3 loop: CASSLDRVVGYTF. CDR3 sequence (DNA): TGCGCCAGCAGCTTGGACCGGGTAGTAGGCTACACCTTC.

This clone was picked up one time. V and J are TRBV7-9 and TRBJ2-5; D not resolved. Trimming took 1 base from V and 3 from J, leaving 9 bases between them. The V gene's germline CDR1 is SEHNR and CDR2 FQNEAQ (reference sequence). This CDR3 comprises 14 residues. Here the CDR3 reads CASSLVQQKETQYF. The DNA for the CDR3 is TGTGCCAGCAGCTTAGTTCAACAGAAAGAGACCCAGTACTTC.

The chain joins TRBV29-1 to TRBJ1-2; TRBD1 might be the D (6 bases). Trimming took 6 bases from V and 3 from J, leaving 11 bases between them. Per the germline V gene, CDR1 is SQVTM and CDR2 is ANQGSEA. The CDR3 totals 12 residues. The CDR3, as DNA: TGCAGCGTCCCGGGGGGCCACTATGGCTACACCTTC. Encoded protein: CSVPGGHYGYTF.

V usage is TRBV10-3 and J usage is TRBJ1-1; the match to TRBD1 covers 8 bases. Trimming cost V 5 bases and J 3 bases; bases outside gene matches: 8. Germline V gene sequence: CDR1 ENHRY, CDR2 SYGVKD. The CDR3 covers 15 residues. The DNA of the CDR3 is TGTGCCATCAGTTCAGGGGGCGACCTGGACACTGAAGCTTTCTTT. Translated: CAISSGGDLDTEAFF.

V is TRBV6-1 and J is TRBJ2-1; D is undetermined. Trimming cost V 2 bases and J 2 bases, with 4 bases left between them. The germline CDR1 and CDR2 sequences are MNHNS and SASEGT. This CDR3 is built from 13 residues. The CDR3 DNA follows: TGTGCCAGCAGTGAACTCGCCTACAATGAGCAGTTCTTC. Residues: CASSELAYNEQFF.

V and J are TRBV4-1 and TRBJ1-1; D perhaps matches TRBD1 (5 bases). The ends were cut back, 3 bases at V and 6 bases at J, with 23 bases in the middle. This CDR3 contains 17 residues. CDR1 is MGHRA, CDR2 YSYEKL, per germline. The CDR3 nucleotides read TGCGCCAGCAGCCACCAAGGGGCGACGGAGGGGAGTCCTGAAGCTTTCTTT. This gives the protein CASSHQGATEGSPEAFF.

J is TRBJ1-1 and V is TRBV27, with D uncertain. The CDR3 has 14 residues. The germline gives CDR1 MNHEY, CDR2 SMNVEV (reference sequence). Between the trimmed V and J ends, which lost 1 base and 1 base, there was a span of 7 bases. For the CDR3, the DNA is TGTGCCAGCAGTTTATTAGCCACGAACACTGAAGCTTTCTTT. It encodes CASSLLATNTEAFF.

Written as DNA, the CDR3 is TGTGCCAGCAGCCAGGGCGGCGTACAAGAGACCCAGTACTTC. This translates into CASSQGGVQETQYF. The chain uses TRBV7-9 and TRBJ2-5, with D possibly being TRBD1 (5 bases). The V and J ends lost 5 bases and 2 bases respectively, with 12 bases between them. The CDR3 totals 14 residues. Germline lookup yields CDR1 SEHNR and CDR2 FQNEAQ (reference sequence).

The chain has TRBV19 and TRBJ1-2; TRBD1 is a possible D gene (5 bases). There are 17 residues in the CDR3. V lost 7 bases and J 0 bases, leaving 21 bases between the germline ends. Germline assignment: CDR1 LNHDA and CDR2 SQIVND (reference sequence). The CDR3 DNA reads as TGTGCCAGTATAGGCGGCAGGGCCTTCATTCCTAACTATGGCTACACCTTC. Translation gives CASIGGRAFIPNYGYTF. The full variable domain, its missing parts supplied by reference TRBV19 and TRBJ1-2, is DGGITQSPKYLFRKEGQNVTLSCEQNLNHDAMYWYRQDPGQGLRLIYYSQIVNDFQKGDIAEGYSVSREKKESFPLTVTSAQKNPTAFYLCASIGGRAFIPNYGYTFGSGTRLTVV.

This chain's CDR3 is CASSPEPPGTQHDTQYF. The CDR3, as DNA: TGCGCCAGCAGCCCCGAACCTCCCGGGACCCAGCACGATACGCAGTATTTT. The chain employs TRBV4-1 and TRBJ2-3, with D perhaps being TRBD1 or TRBD2 (5 bases each). The CDR3 has 17 amino acids. Trimming removed 4 bases from V and 6 bases from J, with 23 bases in between. The germline V gene has CDR1 MGHRA and CDR2 YSYEKL.

The chain has TRBV4-1 and TRBJ2-7; D gene uncertain. Germline V gives CDR1 MGHRA, CDR2 YSYEKL. Trimming left V 0 bases short and J 3 bases short, with 6 bases between. CDR3 size: 13 residues. CDR3 amino acids: CASSQDRYYEQYF. CDR3 nucleotide sequence: TGCGCCAGCAGCCAAGACAGATACTACGAGCAGTACTTC.

This clone was seen once. This chain joins TRBV9 and TRBJ1-5; a weak D match, TRBD1 (6 bases). The CDR3 loop spans 15 amino acids. Germline CDR1 and CDR2: SGDLS and YYNGEE. V was pared by 5 bases and J by 3 bases, with 15 bases between. CDR3 amino acids: CASSGGGHVNQPQHF. The DNA for the CDR3 is TGTGCCAGCAGTGGGGGGGGGCATGTCAATCAGCCCCAGCATTTT. The full variable domain, completed using reference TRBV9 and TRBJ1-5, is DSGVTQTPKHLITATGQRVTLRCSPRSGDLSVYWYQQSLDQGLQFLIQYYNGEERAKGNILERFSAQQFPDLHSELNLSSLELGDSALYFCASSGGGHVNQPQHFGDGTRLSIL.

The chain joins TRBV27 to TRBJ2-3; TRBD2 agrees at 10 bases. CDR3 size: 16 residues. Losses at the gene ends were 4 bases for V and 3 bases for J; bases not matched to a gene: 7. Germline V gene lookup returns CDR1 MNHEY and CDR2 SMNVEV (reference sequence). CDR3 amino acids: CASSSVAGGLTDTQYF. CDR3 DNA: TGTGCCAGCAGTTCGGTAGCGGGGGGTTTAACAGATACGCAGTATTTT.

CDR3 region: CASSIETVLPILNTEAFF. CDR3 coding DNA: TGTGCCAGTAGTATAGAGACAGTTTTACCAATCCTGAACACTGAAGCTTTCTTT. The chain joins TRBV19 to TRBJ1-1, with TRBD1 as a possible D gene (5 bases). Germline CDR1 is LNHDA and CDR2 is SQIVND (reference sequence). The V and J ends lost 0 bases and 0 bases respectively, with 17 bases between them. This CDR3 is built from 18 residues.

This clone was counted a few times. This rearrangement joins TRBV6-5 to TRBJ1-1, with D hard to call. Looked up from germline, CDR1 is MNHEY and CDR2 is SVGAGI. The CDR3 covers 13 residues. V was clipped by 10 bases and J by 5 bases, with 17 bases between them. CDR3 in DNA: TGTGCCATCACCCCCGGACTCCCTACTGAAGCTTTCTTT. Translated, it gives CAITPGLPTEAFF.

The chain employs TRBV19 and TRBJ2-1; D uncertain. The CDR3 length is 17 residues. V lost 3 bases to trimming and J lost 0 bases, with 15 bases between them. Germline lookup yields CDR1 LNHDA and CDR2 SQIVND (reference sequence). For the CDR3, the DNA is TGTGCCAGTAGTATTTTCGGGCAGTCGAGCTCCTACAATGAGCAGTTCTTC. This sequence encodes CASSIFGQSSSYNEQFF.